The entry below describes one T cell receptor (beta chain). Its specificity is not known. This entry is derived from a study of shared clonotypes between healthy human individuals. The wider study: Researchers assigned three CD4 naive, three CD4 memory, two CD8 naive and one CD8 memory plate to each donor.

An approximately 200 ng quantity of DNA, around 30,000 T cell genomes, went into the sorted-subset replicate PCRs. This table comes from immunoSEQ multiplex PCR, and its TCRdb copy is limited to in-frame clones, with some not included. The data show roughly 2.1 million clones, just over 90% seen once. The naive CD8 fraction comprised CD45RO-negative cells positively selected for CCR7 and excluded terminally differentiated effector memory CD45RA+ cells. Overall study results and limits: The donor pool, a small one, limited the genetic and exposure-history diversity represented. Approximately 4.9% of naive CD4 clonotypes were shared across several donors.

CDR1 and CDR2 (germline): SQVTM, ANQGSEA. The CDR3 has 14 amino acids. The ends lost 0 bases at V and 4 bases at J; junction bases unmatched: 5. Material for sequencing was naive CD8+ T cells from PBMCs. This chain links TRBV29-1 with TRBJ1-2, with 7 bases lining up with TRBD1. The receptor was isolated from a young man in good health. Some clones in this sample may be carry-over from other donors' samples. CDR3 nucleotides: TGCAGCGTTGAAGATCGTCCAGGGGGCTATGGCTACACCTTC. Amino acids: CSVEDRPGGYGYTF.